This T cell receptor beta chain appears in the sequencing data of a study of shared clonotypes between healthy human individuals. Study at large: Used for every donor were three CD4 naive, three CD4 memory, two CD8 naive and one CD8 memory plate.

Generated by immunoSEQ multiplex PCR, the TCRdb table keeps only in-frame clones and is missing some. This sample carries around 510,000 clones, about 96% of them seen once, and the ten largest clones take about 0.067%. All donors were Caucasian adults living in Nashville, Tennessee. This receptor was obtained from a woman in her 30s in good health. The material sequenced was naive CD4+ T cells sorted from blood. Indicated subset: CD45RA+ positively selected.

CDR3 region: CASSSLEGLPAFF. CDR3 coding DNA: TGTGCCAGCAGTTCTCTCGAGGGTCTTCCAGCTTTCTTT. The rearrangement joins TRBV28 to TRBJ1-1; D remains ambiguous. Germline loops: CDR1 MDHEN, CDR2 SYDVKM. The length of the CDR3 is 13 residues. Deletions cut 4 bases from V and 10 bases from J, with 16 bases between.